The next 25 T cell receptor beta chains were all read from a single sample in a study of response to subunit inactivated influenza vaccine (dated by TCRdb to 2016 to 2019). Library preparation employed RT-PCR. The instrument was an Illumina HiSeq 2500. TCRdb redid the processing of the public reads, applying fastp at Q25 and MiXCR, and retained in-frame beta chains. Each record represents a unique CDR3 protein, reported with the most common genes and DNA among its rows. The sample has about 500,000 distinct CDR3 sequences on record, more than 15% of them singletons. About 3% of the sample is taken by the ten largest. This specimen was CD4+ T cells sorted from PBMCs, taken around 2 years after vaccination. The receptors derive from a man between 50 and 70 years old who received an inactivated influenza vaccine. Donor details come from another sample of the same person, matched by shared clones.

The chain carries TRBV20-1 and TRBJ2-2; 7 bases are a match to TRBD2. With V trimmed by 5 bases and J by 6 bases, 9 bases remained unmatched. The length of the CDR3 is 14 residues. Per the germline V gene, CDR1 is DFQATT and CDR2 is SNEGSKA (reference sequence). The CDR3 coding sequence is TGCAGTGCTCCGAGAAGGGGAGGGTCCGGGGAGCTGTTTTTT. Its translation is CSAPRRGGSGELFF.

This clonotype appeared a single time. The chain carries TRBV19 and TRBJ2-5; D gene unclear. The CDR3 consists of 12 residues. Trimming left V 5 bases short and J 2 bases short, with 6 bases between. Germline lookup yields CDR1 LNHDA and CDR2 SQIVND (reference sequence). The CDR3 sequence: CASSVPQETQYF. DNA of the CDR3: TGTGCCAGTAGTGTCCCACAAGAGACCCAGTACTTC. The full variable domain, rest sourced from reference TRBV19 and TRBJ2-5, is DGGITQSPKYLFRKEGQNVTLSCEQNLNHDAMYWYRQDPGQGLRLIYYSQIVNDFQKGDIAEGYSVSREKKESFPLTVTSAQKNPTAFYLCASSVPQETQYFGPGTRLLVL.

This chain uses TRBV15 with TRBJ1-3; no reliable D call. With 1 base removed from V and 3 bases from J, the gap between germline ends came to 7 bases. The germline gives CDR1 LNHNV, CDR2 YYDKDF (reference sequence). This CDR3 has 14 residues. CDR3 coding DNA: TGTGCCACCAGCAGAGGTTCAGGTGGAAACACCATATATTTT. Its protein product is CATSRGSGGNTIYF.

The J gene is TRBJ1-1, the V gene TRBV12-3 or TRBV12-4; the match to TRBD1 covers 7 bases. The CDR3 is made up of 12 amino acids. J lost 6 bases, V lost 7 bases, and 5 bases had no gene match. The CDR3: CASISQGAEAFF. In DNA, the CDR3 is TGTGCCAGCATCTCCCAGGGGGCTGAAGCTTTCTTT.

The chain couples TRBV25-1 to TRBJ1-6; 10 bases map to TRBD1. The V and J ends lost 8 bases and 6 bases, in that order; junction bases with no gene match: 4. The germline gives CDR1 MGHDK, CDR2 SYGVNS. The CDR3 spans 14 residues. The CDR3 DNA follows: TGTGCCAGCGGGAGACAGGGGGCTAATTCACCCCTCCACTTT. Amino acid sequence: CASGRQGANSPLHF.

V and J are TRBV5-1 and TRBJ2-3, with unresolved D. Looked up from germline, CDR1 is SGHRS and CDR2 is YFSETQ. This CDR3 has 13 amino acids. V lost 4 bases and J lost 0, with 6 bases in between. Written as DNA, the CDR3 is TGCGCCAGCAGCATTACTAGCACAGATACGCAGTATTTT. Residues: CASSITSTDTQYF. Drawing the rest from reference TRBV5-1 and TRBJ2-3, the complete variable domain is KAGVTQTPRYLIKTRGQQVTLSCSPISGHRSVSWYQQTPGQGLQFLFEYFSETQRNKGNFPGRFSGRQFSNSRSEMNVSTLELGDSALYLCASSITSTDTQYFGPGTRLTVL.

The gene calls are TRBV5-1 and TRBJ1-2; D uncertain. This CDR3 spans 14 amino acids. The germline V gene encodes CDR1 SGHRS and CDR2 YFSETQ. V shed 0 bases and J shed 5 bases, with 11 bases lying between them. The CDR3 loop reads CASSLVAGWYGYTF. The CDR3 nucleotides read TGCGCCAGCAGCTTGGTAGCAGGATGGTATGGCTACACCTTC.

V and J are TRBV3-1 and TRBJ1-3, with 7 bases lining up with TRBD1. This CDR3 is built from 19 residues. The V gene end was trimmed by 9 bases and the J gene end by 3 bases; junction bases not matched to a gene: 23. CDR1 is LGHDT and CDR2 is YNNKEL in the germline V gene (reference sequence). Written as DNA, the CDR3 is TGTGCCAGGTACTCACCGGGACAGAGCCGAAGAATTTGTGGAAACACCATATATTTT. This translates into CARYSPGQSRRICGNTIYF. Complete variable domain (other parts from reference TRBV3-1 and TRBJ1-3): DTAVSQTPKYLVTQMGNDKSIKCEQNLGHDTMYWYKQDSKKFLKIMFSYNNKELIINETVPNRFSPKSPDKAHLNLHINSLELGDSAVYFCARYSPGQSRRICGNTIYFGEGSWLTVV.

The rearrangement joins TRBV28 to TRBJ2-7; D could derive from TRBD1 or TRBD2 (5 bases each). The V gene lost 5 bases and the J gene lost 5 bases, with 16 bases spanning the gap. The CDR3 totals 14 residues. Germline loops: CDR1 MDHEN, CDR2 SYDVKM. This CDR3 reads CASSRHGQGHEQYF. The CDR3 DNA sequence: TGTGCCAGCAGTAGGCATGGGCAGGGACACGAGCAGTACTTC. Variable domain in full (rest from reference TRBV28 and TRBJ2-7): DVKVTQSSRYLVKRTGEKVFLECVQDMDHENMFWYRQDPGLGLRLIYFSYDVKMKEKGDIPEGYSVSREKKERFSLILESASTNQTSMYLCASSRHGQGHEQYFGPGTRLTVT.

This clonotype was counted a few times. This chain uses TRBV14 with TRBJ1-2; 9 bases fit TRBD1. Germline assignment: CDR1 SGHDN and CDR2 FVKESK. The CDR3 has 13 amino acids. V trimming: 8 bases; J trimming: 7 bases; junction bases outside the gene matches: 8. The CDR3 nucleotides read TGTGCCAGCGCAGTAACAGGGGGCCTTGGCTACACCTTC. Amino acid sequence: CASAVTGGLGYTF.

V gene TRBV5-1 combines with J gene TRBJ2-3, with 9 bases matching TRBD1. CDR1 and CDR2 (germline): SGHRS, YFSETQ. V shed 2 bases and J 6 bases; nucleotides not matched to a gene: 10. This CDR3 spans 16 amino acids. In DNA form, the CDR3 reads TGCGCCAGCAGCTTTACAGGGGGCCCTCCTGGGGATACGCAGTATTTT. This translates into CASSFTGGPPGDTQYF.

This clonotype appeared a few times. The V gene is TRBV24-1, the J gene TRBJ2-7, with 9 positions matching TRBD1. Germline CDR1 reads KGHDR; CDR2 reads SFDVKD. V lost 4 bases to trimming and J lost 5 bases; unmatched junction nucleotides: 8. This CDR3 is 15 amino acids long. CDR3 sequence: CATSDGQGFGHEQYF. The CDR3 nucleotides are TGTGCCACCAGTGACGGACAGGGGTTTGGTCACGAGCAGTACTTC.

V and J are TRBV20-1 and TRBJ2-1, with D tentatively TRBD2 (6 bases). This CDR3 has 14 amino acids. From germline, CDR1 is DFQATT and CDR2 SNEGSKA (reference sequence). Deletions cut 0 bases from V and 7 bases from J, with 13 bases between. In DNA, the CDR3 is TGCAGTGCTAGAGATATCCGCGGGGCTAATGAGCAGTTCTTC. This encodes CSARDIRGANEQFF.

A few counts support this clonotype. The J gene is TRBJ2-3, the V gene TRBV20-1, with 7 bases identical to TRBD2. Germline assignment: CDR1 DFQATT and CDR2 SNEGSKA (reference sequence). This CDR3 is built from 13 residues. The V segment lost 3 bases and the J segment 4 bases; nucleotides outside the gene matches: 4. CDR3 sequence (DNA): TGCAGTGCTAGTTTAAGCGGGGCAGATACGCAGTATTTT. This sequence encodes CSASLSGADTQYF.

The chain uses TRBV9 and TRBJ2-1, with D perhaps matching TRBD2 (5 bases). The ends were cut back, 0 bases at V and 10 bases at J, with 11 bases in the middle. This CDR3 comprises 13 residues. The germline CDR1 and CDR2 sequences are SGDLS and YYNGEE. The CDR3 is CASSVDPSQEQFF. CDR3 sequence (DNA): TGTGCCAGCAGCGTAGACCCTAGCCAGGAGCAGTTCTTC.

This clonotype was seen ten or more times. V and J are TRBV4-3 and TRBJ2-7; TRBD1 agrees at 7 bases. CDR1 LGHNA and CDR2 YSLEER come from the germline V gene. After removal of 1 base from V and 2 bases from J, the junction contained 5 bases not matched to a gene. CDR3 length equals 15 residues. DNA of the CDR3: TGCGCCAGCAGCCAAGGAGCGACAGGGACCTACGAGCAGTACTTC. Encoded protein: CASSQGATGTYEQYF.

The chain carries TRBV11-2 and TRBJ2-7, with no clear D. CDR1 and CDR2 (germline): SGHAT, FQNNGV. V was cut by 1 base and J by 9 bases, with 7 bases left in between. CDR3 length: 11 residues. The DNA of the CDR3 is TGTGCCAGCAGCTTAGGGAATGTGCAGTACTTC. This sequence encodes CASSLGNVQYF. Using reference TRBV11-2 and TRBJ2-7 for the parts outside the CDR3, the full variable domain is EAGVAQSPRYKIIEKRQSVAFWCNPISGHATLYWYQQILGQGPKLLIQFQNNGVVDDSQLPKDRFSAERLKGVDSTLKIQPAKLEDSAVYLCASSLGNVQYFGPGTRLTVT.

This clonotype was counted between two and nine times. The chain carries TRBV12-3 or TRBV12-4 and TRBJ2-1; 12 bases map to TRBD1. The CDR3 covers 16 residues. V lost 5 bases, J lost 7 bases, and 9 bases stayed unmatched. As DNA, the CDR3 is TGTGCCAGCAGTGCAACCGGGACAGGGGGCAAGAATGAGCAGTTCTTC. Residues: CASSATGTGGKNEQFF.

This clonotype came up a few times. This chain joins TRBV9 and TRBJ2-2; D call uncertain. This CDR3 has 16 amino acids. CDR1 and CDR2 (germline): SGDLS, YYNGEE. Trimming shortened V by 2 bases and J by 1 base, and 12 bases separated the two germline ends. The CDR3 region is CASSVSGRWNTGELFF. CDR3 nucleotide sequence: TGTGCCAGCAGCGTTTCCGGACGGTGGAACACCGGGGAGCTGTTTTTT.

The rearrangement links TRBV27 to TRBJ2-2, with D unresolved. The V gene lost 8 bases and the J gene lost 2 bases, with 9 bases spanning the gap. Looked up from germline, CDR1 is MNHEY and CDR2 is SMNVEV (reference sequence). This CDR3 contains 13 residues. CDR3 nucleotides: TGTGCCAGCTTTCAGGTTAACACCGGGGAGCTGTTTTTT. Its protein is CASFQVNTGELFF.

This clonotype has ten or more counts. The chain has TRBV20-1 and TRBJ1-5; a possible D gene is TRBD1 (5 bases). This CDR3 comprises 14 residues. V shed 5 bases and J shed 7 bases, with 18 bases lying between them. CDR1 DFQATT and CDR2 SNEGSKA come from the germline V gene (reference sequence). CDR3 DNA sequence: TGCAGTGCTTTTACTCCAGGGATCCGACAGCCCCAGCATTTT. Translating gives CSAFTPGIRQPQHF.

Only a few counts were recorded for this clonotype. The chain joins TRBV11-2 to TRBJ2-6, with a tentative D call TRBD2 (5 bases). Trimming stripped 5 bases from V and 4 bases from J, with 21 bases between. Germline CDR1 SGHAT, CDR2 FQNNGV. The CDR3 has 18 residues. Here the CDR3 reads CASSPRGISVSGANVLTF. For the CDR3, the DNA is TGTGCCAGCAGCCCCCGGGGTATTTCAGTCTCGGGGGCCAACGTCCTGACTTTC. The whole variable domain, filled in from reference TRBV11-2 and TRBJ2-6, reads EAGVAQSPRYKIIEKRQSVAFWCNPISGHATLYWYQQILGQGPKLLIQFQNNGVVDDSQLPKDRFSAERLKGVDSTLKIQPAKLEDSAVYLCASSPRGISVSGANVLTFGAGSRLTVL.

The rearrangement uses TRBV27 and TRBJ2-1; D assignment may be TRBD1 or TRBD2 (5 bases each). The V gene's germline CDR1 is MNHEY and CDR2 SMNVEV (reference sequence). The CDR3 contains 15 residues. The ends were cut back, 5 bases at V and 8 bases at J, with 19 bases in the middle. The CDR3 region has the DNA TGTGCCAGCAGTCCGGGGACGACCTTCGGGGATGAGCAGTTCTTC. It specifies CASSPGTTFGDEQFF.

This clonotype was recorded a few times. V gene TRBV29-1 combines with J gene TRBJ1-1; D uncertain. The CDR3 runs to 13 residues. The V end was cut by 1 base, the J end by 1 base, with 7 bases between. CDR1 and CDR2 (germline): SQVTM, ANQGSEA. This CDR3 reads CSVEGQQNTEAFF. The CDR3 DNA reads as TGCAGCGTTGAAGGCCAGCAGAACACTGAAGCTTTCTTT.

The genes are TRBV9 and TRBJ2-7, with 12 bases identical to TRBD2. In germline, CDR1 is SGDLS, CDR2 YYNGEE. CDR3 size: 13 residues. V trimming: 4 bases; J trimming: 10 bases; junction bases outside the gene matches: 6. In nucleotides, the CDR3 is TGTGCCAGCAGCCCGAGACTAGCGGGGGCCCAGTACTTC. This translates into CASSPRLAGAQYF. The full variable domain, in which reference TRBV9 and TRBJ2-7 provide the parts outside the CDR3, is DSGVTQTPKHLITATGQRVTLRCSPRSGDLSVYWYQQSLDQGLQFLIQYYNGEERAKGNILERFSAQQFPDLHSELNLSSLELGDSALYFCASSPRLAGAQYFGPGTRLTVT.